This T cell receptor (beta chain) came from a study of T cell changes during pregnancy in multiple sclerosis. Some clones are missing from TCRdb's copy, which holds only in-frame ones; the method was immunoSEQ multiplex PCR. The sample records tens of thousands of clones, under 95% being singletons. Germline V lookup: CDR1 SGDLS, CDR2 YYNGEE. This CDR3 comprises 13 residues. V lost 0 bases and J 5 bases, leaving 6 bases between the germline ends. Sequencing used peripheral blood, obtained in the third trimester of pregnancy. The rearrangement joins TRBV9 to TRBJ2-1; D is unresolved. The sequence derives from a female donor in good health, enrolled as a control in a pregnancy study. The CDR3 nucleotides read TGTGCCAGCAGCGTAGGAGTGGACAATGAGCAGTTCTTC. Translating it yields CASSVGVDNEQFF.